Here is one T cell receptor (beta chain) with its context. V gave up 8 bases and J gave up 4 bases, with 6 bases separating them. Germline CDR1 reads MNHEY; CDR2 reads SVGAGI. This CDR3 has 12 amino acids. The Seattle patients joined while their infection was active and were tracked longitudinally afterward. These data are taken from a study of blood T cell repertoires in COVID-19. On the study more broadly: The study drew acute and convalescent COVID-19 samples from the United States, Italy and Spain. In each case, the material was cDNA or gDNA derived from T cells, B-cell-depleted T cells, or PBMCs.

Study processing details: By means of reference gene primer amplification, nucleated cell counts were estimated. Sequencing used immunoSEQ multiplex PCR; TCRdb keeps in-frame clones, though not all of them. V and J calls and clone size are given by that table; D and trimming were obtained from the DNA. This table holds around 60,000 clones, roughly 84% found once. The source of this sequence is a man between 60 and 75 years old with COVID-19, enrolled during active disease. The chain carries TRBV6-5 and TRBJ2-6, with D uncertain. Material for sequencing was peripheral blood. The CDR3 protein is CASLGGANVLTF. The CDR3 DNA reads TGTGCCAGCCTCGGGGGGGCCAACGTCCTGACTTTC.